Below, one T cell receptor (beta chain) is given with its context. The Seattle site enrolled patients during active infection and followed them longitudinally. Germline lookup yields CDR1 SNHLY and CDR2 FYNNEI. The CDR3 length is 15 residues. Trimming took 4 bases from V and 0 from J, leaving 9 bases between them. This sample was taken from a study of blood T cell repertoires in COVID-19. Study as a whole: Samples came from the United States, Italy and Spain, spanning acute and convalescent COVID-19. T cells, B-cell-depleted T cells, or PBMCs provided the cDNA or gDNA that served as material.

The method was immunoSEQ multiplex PCR; TCRdb's version includes in-frame clones alone and lacks a portion of them. This repertoire shows over 150,000 clones, roughly 80% found once; its top ten account for more than 7.5%. V and J are TRBV2 and TRBJ2-2; tentatively, D is TRBD2 (6 bases). The sequencing input was peripheral blood. The sequence was collected from a woman in her sixties or seventies with COVID-19, enrolled during active disease. CDR3 nucleotide sequence: TGTGCCAGCAGTGGCGGGATCGCGAACACCGGGGAGCTGTTTTTT. It encodes CASSGGIANTGELFF.